The 25 T cell receptor beta chains below were found in one sample sequenced in a study of blood T cell repertoires in COVID-19. Profiled with immunoSEQ multiplex PCR; TCRdb holds only in-frame clones, not every one. The table includes around 400,000 clones, more than 85% detected once. The sample comprised PBMCs or T cells enriched from blood (not recorded which). These TCRs come from a woman in her 40s who had been exposed to COVID-19.

The chain recombines TRBV7-3 with TRBJ2-2; 9 nucleotides match TRBD1. Germline CDR1 and CDR2: SGHTA and FQGTGA. CDR3 length: 17 residues. V lost 5 bases, J lost 2 bases, and 9 bases stayed unmatched. CDR3 nucleotides: TGTGCCAGCAGCAGACAGACAGGGGGTCTTAACACCGGGGAGCTGTTTTTT. This encodes CASSRQTGGLNTGELFF.

The J gene is TRBJ1-2, the V gene TRBV20-1, with a possible D match to TRBD1 (6 bases). The CDR3 covers 11 residues. V lost 3 bases, J lost 8 bases, and 10 bases lay in between. The germline V gene has CDR1 DFQATT and CDR2 SNEGSKA (reference sequence). The CDR3 DNA is TGCAGTGCTAGTGGGGGGCAGGGCTACACCTTC. Translated, it gives CSASGGQGYTF.

This rearrangement joins TRBV19 to TRBJ2-7, with 11 bases aligning to TRBD1. V lost 8 bases to trimming and J lost 2 bases; unmatched junction nucleotides: 5. Germline assignment: CDR1 LNHDA and CDR2 SQIVND (reference sequence). CDR3 length: 14 residues. The CDR3 DNA is TGTGCCAGTTCTAAGGGACAGGGGGCCTACGAGCAGTACTTC. This translates into CASSKGQGAYEQYF.

This sequence joins TRBV21-1 and TRBJ2-1; TRBD1, as called in the table, went unchecked against the DNA. TRBV21-1 is described as a pseudogene. The CDR3 is made up of 18 amino acids. The CDR3 region has the DNA TGTGCCAGCAGCACGGGACAGGGGGGACAAGTGAGAAAAAATGAGCAGTTCTTC. This translates into CASSTGQGGQVRKNEQFF.

A note on this clone: Other DNA variants within this sample encode the same CDR3. The chain employs TRBV11-3 and TRBJ2-7; TRBD1 agrees at 8 bases. Germline V CDR1 and CDR2: SGHNT, YENEEA. The trim removed 5 bases at V and 3 bases at J, leaving 3 bases unmatched. The CDR3 extends over 13 amino acids. Written as DNA, the CDR3 is TGTGCCAGCAGCCTGGACAGGGTCTACGAGCAGTACTTC. This translates into CASSLDRVYEQYF.

This clone has only one observation. This rearrangement joins TRBV11-2 to TRBJ2-5, with D possibly being TRBD1 (6 bases). Germline V gene lookup returns CDR1 SGHAT and CDR2 FQNNGV. The CDR3 has 13 residues. The V end was cut by 0 bases, the J end by 4 bases, with 6 bases between. The CDR3: CASSLEGGETQYF. In DNA, the CDR3 is TGTGCCAGCAGCTTAGAAGGGGGAGAGACCCAGTACTTC. The whole variable domain, remainder taken from reference TRBV11-2 and TRBJ2-5, is EAGVAQSPRYKIIEKRQSVAFWCNPISGHATLYWYQQILGQGPKLLIQFQNNGVVDDSQLPKDRFSAERLKGVDSTLKIQPAKLEDSAVYLCASSLEGGETQYFGPGTRLLVL.

The V gene is TRBV18, the J gene TRBJ2-5; D is undetermined. This CDR3 has 12 residues. The germline CDR1 and CDR2 sequences are KGHSH and LQKENI. V gave up 4 bases and J gave up 5 bases, with 8 bases separating them. Here the CDR3 DNA reads TGTGCCAGCTCACTCTACGGGGAGACCCAGTACTTC. Protein product: CASSLYGETQYF.

The chain employs TRBV2 and TRBJ2-2; the match to TRBD2 covers 8 bases. The CDR3 has 15 amino acids. Per the germline V gene, CDR1 is SNHLY and CDR2 is FYNNEI. V shed 1 base and J 7 bases; nucleotides not matched to a gene: 5. The CDR3 bases are TGTGCCAGCAGTGAAGTCCTAGCGGGCGTCGGGGAGCTGTTTTTT. This codes for CASSEVLAGVGELFF.

The V gene is TRBV4-3, the J gene TRBJ2-1; 15 bases are shared with TRBD2. This CDR3 spans 15 amino acids. The V gene's germline CDR1 is LGHNA and CDR2 YSLEER. J lost 9 bases, V lost 4 bases, and 4 bases had no gene match. The CDR3 DNA sequence: TGCGCCAGCAGCCTCGGACTAGCGGGAGGGATTGAGCAGTTCTTC. It codes for CASSLGLAGGIEQFF.

The rearrangement uses TRBV9 and TRBJ2-3; the D gene is possibly TRBD2 (6 bases). Per the germline V gene, CDR1 is SGDLS and CDR2 is YYNGEE. V lost 2 bases, J lost 6 bases, and 7 bases lay in between. This CDR3 has 12 residues. The CDR3 is CASSVAGDTQYF. DNA for the CDR3: TGTGCCAGCAGCGTTGCGGGGGATACGCAGTATTTT.

The chain is built from TRBV11-2 and TRBJ2-7; maybe TRBD2 (5 bases). Germline-derived CDR1 and CDR2 are SGHAT and FQNNGV. The CDR3 spans 15 residues. V lost 0 bases to trimming and J lost 4 bases, with 13 bases between them. CDR3: CASSLDRGTGYEQYF. CDR3 coding DNA: TGTGCCAGCAGCTTAGACCGGGGAACGGGGTACGAGCAGTACTTC. Together with reference TRBV11-2 and TRBJ2-7, the CDR3 gives the full variable domain: EAGVAQSPRYKIIEKRQSVAFWCNPISGHATLYWYQQILGQGPKLLIQFQNNGVVDDSQLPKDRFSAERLKGVDSTLKIQPAKLEDSAVYLCASSLDRGTGYEQYFGPGTRLTVT.

J is TRBJ2-6 and V is TRBV5-1, with 7 bases aligning to TRBD1. The CDR3 runs 15 residues. Germline CDR1 reads SGHRS; CDR2 reads YFSETQ. Trimming took 8 bases from V and 4 from J; bases not matched to a gene: 9. The CDR3 here is CASSHRGAGANVLTF. CDR3 DNA sequence: TGCGCCAGTAGTCACAGGGGAGCAGGGGCCAACGTCCTGACTTTC.

This chain connects TRBV19 to TRBJ2-2, with 8 bases matching TRBD1. CDR1 LNHDA and CDR2 SQIVND come from the germline V gene (reference sequence). With 7 bases clipped from V and 4 bases from J, the junction kept 20 bases outside the gene matches. This CDR3 is built from 19 residues. Here the CDR3 DNA reads TGTGCCAGTACCCCACGACCGACAGGGGAAGTAGGTATCACCGGGGAGCTGTTTTTT. Residues: CASTPRPTGEVGITGELFF.

The chain recombines TRBV29-1 with TRBJ1-2; 7 bases match TRBD1. CDR1 SQVTM and CDR2 ANQGSEA come from the germline V gene. The CDR3 extends over 13 amino acids. V shed 3 bases, J shed 4 bases, and the junction held 5 bases outside the gene matches. The CDR3 DNA is TGCAGCGTTGAGTGGGGACAGCCCTATGGCTACACCTTC. Translating it yields CSVEWGQPYGYTF.

V and J are TRBV7-3 and TRBJ2-6; maybe TRBD2 (5 bases). CDR3 length: 16 residues. From germline, CDR1 is SGHTA and CDR2 FQGTGA. Between the trimmed V and J ends, which lost 5 bases and 2 bases, there was a span of 13 bases. CDR3 loop: CASSPRPGTGANVLTF. In DNA, the CDR3 is TGTGCCAGCAGCCCCAGGCCGGGGACTGGGGCCAACGTCCTGACTTTC.

The rearrangement uses TRBV9 and TRBJ2-3; 8 positions agree with TRBD2. Unmatched junction bases numbered 13, after V lost 4 bases and J lost 0 bases. There are 18 residues in the CDR3. From germline, CDR1 is SGDLS and CDR2 YYNGEE. Here the CDR3 reads CASSYFSVAGSSTDTQYF. The CDR3 coding sequence is TGTGCCAGCAGCTACTTTTCGGTAGCGGGGTCTAGCACAGATACGCAGTATTTT.

The genes are TRBV9 and TRBJ2-1; D is uncertain. The CDR3 is made up of 17 amino acids. Trimming took 1 base from V and 5 from J, leaving 19 bases between them. The germline V gene has CDR1 SGDLS and CDR2 YYNGEE. Here the CDR3 DNA reads TGTGCCAGCAGCGTACGGCCGTACCAAGAGGTAAACAATGAGCAGTTCTTC. Translation: CASSVRPYQEVNNEQFF.

The chain carries TRBV15 and TRBJ1-1, with D possibly being TRBD1 (6 bases). This CDR3 is built from 16 residues. V dropped 1 base and J dropped 2 bases, with 14 bases sitting between them. Germline CDR1 reads LNHNV; CDR2 reads YYDKDF (reference sequence). For the CDR3, the DNA is TGTGCCACCAGCAGAGCTTCAGGGGTGCAAAACACTGAAGCTTTCTTT. Translating gives CATSRASGVQNTEAFF.

The DNA for the CDR3 is TGTGCCAGCAGCTTACTAGGGATGGGGGGCACTGAAGCTTTCTTT. Translated, it gives CASSLLGMGGTEAFF. The V call is TRBV11-3, the J call TRBJ1-1, with D possibly being TRBD1 (5 bases). V was clipped by 2 bases and J by 4 bases, with 14 bases between them. The CDR3 runs to 15 residues. Germline loops: CDR1 SGHNT, CDR2 YENEEA.

This sequence joins TRBV18 and TRBJ1-2; TRBD1 might be the D (6 bases). V lost 0 bases and J lost 6, with 17 bases in between. Germline loops: CDR1 KGHSH, CDR2 LQKENI. The length of the CDR3 is 16 residues. CDR3 sequence reads: CASSPPNLGATHGYTF. The CDR3 DNA reads TGTGCCAGCTCACCACCGAATTTGGGGGCGACCCATGGCTACACCTTC.

The chain links TRBV7-2 to TRBJ1-4; D remains ambiguous. Germline V gene data show CDR1 as SGHTA and CDR2 as FQGNSA. The CDR3 is 13 amino acids. The V gene lost 2 bases and the J gene lost 8 bases, with 9 bases spanning the gap. The DNA of the CDR3 is TGTGCCAGCAGCTTAATGTCACGGGAAAAACTGTTTTTT. It codes for CASSLMSREKLFF.

The chain is built from TRBV6-5 and TRBJ1-2; 7 bases are a match to TRBD1. The germline V gene encodes CDR1 MNHEY and CDR2 SVGAGI. V was pared by 6 bases and J by 8 bases, with 9 bases of the junction left unmatched. The CDR3 has 13 amino acids. The CDR3 is CASRRDRVGGYTF. The CDR3 bases are TGTGCCAGCAGACGCGACAGGGTGGGCGGCTACACCTTC.

The chain couples TRBV4-3 to TRBJ2-3; 7 nucleotides line up with TRBD2. The CDR3 is 14 amino acids. Looked up from germline, CDR1 is LGHNA and CDR2 is YSLEER. Trimming at V came to 0 bases and at J to 9 bases, leaving 6 bases not matched to a gene. The DNA of the CDR3 is TGCGCCAGCAGCCAAGAACGGACTAGTCGAACGCAGTATTTT. As protein: CASSQERTSRTQYF.

J is TRBJ1-5 and V is TRBV24-1; the match to TRBD1 covers 7 bases. Trimming at V came to 1 base and at J to 1 base, leaving 0 bases not matched to a gene. From germline, CDR1 is KGHDR and CDR2 SFDVKD. There are 15 residues in the CDR3. CDR3 in amino acids: CATSDFRGSNQPQHF. The CDR3 DNA reads as TGTGCCACCAGTGATTTCAGGGGGAGCAATCAGCCCCAGCATTTT.

The chain links TRBV6-5 to TRBJ1-3, with D uncertain. Germline V CDR1 and CDR2: MNHEY, SVGAGI. This CDR3 spans 16 amino acids. The germline V and J ends were trimmed by 0 bases and 0 bases, with 9 bases remaining between them. Here the CDR3 reads CASSYSGQFSGNTIYF. In DNA, the CDR3 is TGTGCCAGCAGTTACTCTGGGCAGTTCTCTGGAAACACCATATATTTT.